The T cell receptor (beta chain) under discussion was sequenced for a study of control samples from healthy donors and cancer patients. Clones were sequenced by immunoSEQ multiplex PCR, and TCRdb holds only the in-frame ones, with some missing. The sample has about 69,000 clones, around nine tenths seen once. This CDR3 spans 11 amino acids. The ends were cut back, 3 bases at V and 8 bases at J, with 10 bases in the middle. The germline gives CDR1 DFQATT, CDR2 SNEGSKA (reference sequence). The receptor comes from a man aged 60 to 75 with lung cancer. V is TRBV20-1 and J is TRBJ1-1; tentative D call: TRBD1 (5 bases). Sequencing was performed on PBMCs. CDR3 region: CSARGVAEAFF. The CDR3 DNA follows: TGCAGTGCTAGGGGGGTCGCCGAAGCTTTCTTT.